This T cell receptor beta chain was recovered during a study of T cell changes during pregnancy in multiple sclerosis. Germline values: CDR1 SGHAT, CDR2 FQDESV (reference sequence). The CDR3 has 15 residues. The V gene lost 5 bases and the J gene lost 4 bases, with 14 bases spanning the gap. The method was immunoSEQ multiplex PCR; TCRdb's version includes in-frame clones alone and lacks a portion of them. The repertoire includes about 130,000 clones, 96% of them detected once, and 0.44% sits in the top ten. The material was peripheral blood, obtained after pregnancy. The chain couples TRBV11-1 to TRBJ1-4, with D tentatively TRBD1 (5 bases). This TCR was recovered from a female donor with multiple sclerosis, enrolled in a pregnancy study. The CDR3 coding sequence is TGTGCCAGCAGCATGGAAGGGGCCCTTAATGAAAAACTGTTTTTT. Translation: CASSMEGALNEKLFF.